The rows below give T cell receptor beta chains drawn from one sample of a study of T cell responses to AZD1222 COVID-19 vaccine. The repertoire was sequenced with immunoSEQ multiplex PCR; TCRdb's copy has only in-frame clones and lacks some. The sample carries 120,000 to 150,000 clones, roughly nine tenths recorded once. The sequencing used peripheral blood, collected on day 0 of AZD1222 vaccination. The receptors come from an adult in good health. Each CDR3 is given with its conserved first and last residue. The D gene is left open where the match is weak. Size values are once, few and many counts, or a class for expanded clones, and some rows have none.

TRBJ2-3 | TRBD2 | . | TRBV5-1 | CASSLGLAESSTDTQYF | TGCGCCAGCAGCTTGGGGCTAGCGGAATCTAGCACAGATACGCAGTATTTT
TRBJ2-2 | TRBD2 | . | TRBV7-2 | CASSVSGGANTGELFF | TGTGCCAGCAGCGTTAGCGGGGGGGCGAACACCGGGGAGCTGTTTTTT
TRBJ2-2 | . | . | TRBV7-9 | CASSRIGLNTGELFF | TGTGCCAGCAGCCGTATAGGACTCAACACCGGGGAGCTGTTTTTT
TRBJ2-3 | TRBD2 | . | TRBV13 | CASSLESAGVSTDTQYF | TGTGCCAGCAGCTTAGAATCAGCGGGAGTTAGCACAGATACGCAGTATTTT
TRBJ1-6 | . | . | TRBV4-1 | CASSQEIGGRDSPLHF | TGCGCCAGCAGCCAAGAGATTGGGGGACGGGATTCACCCCTCCACTTT
TRBJ2-5 | TRBD2 | . | TRBV10-3 | CAISESLAGGLETQYF | TGTGCCATCAGTGAGTCACTAGCGGGAGGTCTGGAGACCCAGTACTTC
TRBJ2-3 | TRBD2 | . | TRBV24-1 | CATRGLRGDRDTQYF | TGTGCCACCAGGGGCTTACGGGGGGATCGAGATACGCAGTATTTT
TRBJ2-5 | TRBD1 | . | TRBV25-1 | CASSALQGALGVSETQYF | TGTGCCAGCAGTGCCCTACAGGGGGCGCTGGGTGTCTCAGAGACCCAGTACTTC
TRBJ1-5 | . | . | TRBV18 | CASSRGALDQPQHF | TGTGCCAGCTCACGGGGGGCGCTCGATCAGCCCCAGCATTTT
TRBJ2-7 | TRBD2 | . | TRBV4-2 | CASSQVGIAGGRHEQYF | TGTGCCAGCAGCCAAGTAGGAATAGCGGGGGGCCGCCACGAGCAGTACTTC
TRBJ1-1 | . | . | TRBV29-1 | CSAGQSMNTEAFF | TGCAGCGCGGGACAAAGCATGAACACTGAAGCTTTCTTT
TRBJ2-1 | . | . | TRBV7-9 | CASSPRQGGEQFF | TGTGCCAGCAGCCCACGTCAGGGTGGCGAGCAGTTCTTC
TRBJ2-3 | . | . | TRBV4-2 | CASSQVGSTDTQYF | TGTGCCAGCAGCCAAGTCGGGAGCACAGATACGCAGTATTTT
TRBJ1-6 | . | once | TRBV5-6 | CASSLARVKYSPLHF | TGTGCCAGCAGCTTGGCCAGGGTGAAGTATTCACCCCTCCACTTT
TRBJ2-2 | TRBD1 | . | TRBV11-3 | CASRTGTGTTGELFF | TGTGCCAGCCGGACCGGGACAGGGACCACCGGGGAGCTGTTTTTT
TRBJ1-2 | . | . | TRBV3-1/TRBV3-2 | CASSPFPSVGREGYGYTF | TGTGCCAGCAGCCCCTTCCCCTCGGTGGGCAGGGAAGGCTATGGCTACACCTTC